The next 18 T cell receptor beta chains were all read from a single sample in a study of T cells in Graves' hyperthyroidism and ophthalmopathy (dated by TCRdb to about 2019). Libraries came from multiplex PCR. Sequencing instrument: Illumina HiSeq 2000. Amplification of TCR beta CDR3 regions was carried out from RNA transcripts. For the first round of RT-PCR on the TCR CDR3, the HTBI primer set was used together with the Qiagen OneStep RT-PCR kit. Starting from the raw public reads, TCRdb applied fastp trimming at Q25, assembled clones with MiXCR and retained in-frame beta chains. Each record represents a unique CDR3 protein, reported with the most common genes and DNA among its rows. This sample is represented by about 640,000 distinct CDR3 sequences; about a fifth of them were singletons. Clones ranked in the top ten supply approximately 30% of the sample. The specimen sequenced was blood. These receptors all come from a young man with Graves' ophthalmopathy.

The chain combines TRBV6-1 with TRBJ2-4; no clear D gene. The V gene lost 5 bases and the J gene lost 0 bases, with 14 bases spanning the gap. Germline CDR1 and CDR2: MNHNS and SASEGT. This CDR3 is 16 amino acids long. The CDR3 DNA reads TGTGCCAGCAGTTCCCCCCCGTTTATAGCCAAAAACATTCAGTACTTC. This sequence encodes CASSSPPFIAKNIQYF.

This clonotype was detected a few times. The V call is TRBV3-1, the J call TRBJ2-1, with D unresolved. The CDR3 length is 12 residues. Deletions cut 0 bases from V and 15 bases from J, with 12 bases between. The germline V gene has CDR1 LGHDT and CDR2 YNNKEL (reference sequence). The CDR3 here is CASSQDRQIRFF. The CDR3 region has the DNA TGTGCCAGCAGCCAAGATAGGCAAATACGGTTCTTC.

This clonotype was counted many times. The CDR3 DNA reads TGTGCCAGCAGCCCTAGCGGGGCCGGGGAGCTGTTTTTT. The encoded protein is CASSPSGAGELFF. The chain joins TRBV5-4 to TRBJ2-2; 9 bases fit TRBD2. The germline gives CDR1 SGHNT, CDR2 YYREEE (reference sequence). The CDR3 covers 13 residues. Trimming at V came to 4 bases and at J to 6 bases, leaving 1 base not matched to a gene.

The CDR3 DNA is TGTGCCAGCAGTTCCATCAGCAGGGGTTTCAACGAGCAGTACTTC. Residues: CASSSISRGFNEQYF. This sequence joins TRBV6-2 or TRBV6-3 and TRBJ2-7; tentative D call: TRBD1 (6 bases). The germline V gene has CDR1 MNHEY and CDR2 SVGEGT. V was shortened by 4 bases and J by 5 bases, with 18 bases between the two germline ends. The CDR3 is 15 amino acids.

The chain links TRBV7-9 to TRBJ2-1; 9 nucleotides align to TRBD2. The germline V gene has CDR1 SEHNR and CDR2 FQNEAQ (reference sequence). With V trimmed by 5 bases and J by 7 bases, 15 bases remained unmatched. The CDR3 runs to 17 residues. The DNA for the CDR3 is TGTGCCAGCAGCCCCCCCGGGGCGGGAGGGCTTCTTAATGAGCAGTTCTTC. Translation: CASSPPGAGGLLNEQFF.

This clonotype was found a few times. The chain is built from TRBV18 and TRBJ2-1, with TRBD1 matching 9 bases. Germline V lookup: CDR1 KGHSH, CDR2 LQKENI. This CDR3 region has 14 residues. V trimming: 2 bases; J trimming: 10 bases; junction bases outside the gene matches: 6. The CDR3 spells CASSPIQGAGEQFF. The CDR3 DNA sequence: TGTGCCAGCTCACCAATACAGGGGGCTGGCGAGCAGTTCTTC.

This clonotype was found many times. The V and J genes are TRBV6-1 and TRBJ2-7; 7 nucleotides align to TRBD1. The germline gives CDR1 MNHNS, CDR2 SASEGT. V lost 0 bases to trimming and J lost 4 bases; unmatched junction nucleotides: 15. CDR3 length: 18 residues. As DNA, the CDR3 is TGTGCCAGCAGTGAAGCGCTGCGACAGGGTGGGGGCCTTTACGAGCAGTACTTC. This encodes CASSEALRQGGGLYEQYF.

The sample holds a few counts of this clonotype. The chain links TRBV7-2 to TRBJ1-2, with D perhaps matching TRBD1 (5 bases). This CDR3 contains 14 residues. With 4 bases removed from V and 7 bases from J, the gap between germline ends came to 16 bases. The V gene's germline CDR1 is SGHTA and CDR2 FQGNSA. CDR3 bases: TGTGCCAGCAGCTCCCCCTCAGGGACGAGTGGCTACACCTTC. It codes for CASSSPSGTSGYTF.

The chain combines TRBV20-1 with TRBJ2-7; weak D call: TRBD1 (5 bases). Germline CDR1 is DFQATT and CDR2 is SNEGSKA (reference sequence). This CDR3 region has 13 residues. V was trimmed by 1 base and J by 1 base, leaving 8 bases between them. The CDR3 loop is CSARGGGSYEQYF. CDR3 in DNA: TGCAGTGCTAGAGGGGGCGGATCCTACGAGCAGTACTTC.

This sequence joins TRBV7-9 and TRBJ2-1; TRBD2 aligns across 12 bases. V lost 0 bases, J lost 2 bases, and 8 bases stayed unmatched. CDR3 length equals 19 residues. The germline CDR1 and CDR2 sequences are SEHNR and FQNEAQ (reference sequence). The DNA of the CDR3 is TGTGCCAGCAGCTTAGCGGGGGGGACTAGCGGGTTTGCCTACAATGAGCAGTTCTTC. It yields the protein CASSLAGGTSGFAYNEQFF.

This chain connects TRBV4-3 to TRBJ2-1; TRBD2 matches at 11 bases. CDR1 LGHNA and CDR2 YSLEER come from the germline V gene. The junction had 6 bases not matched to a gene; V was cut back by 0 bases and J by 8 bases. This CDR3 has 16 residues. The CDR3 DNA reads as TGCGCCAGCAGCCAAGATCTTACTAGCGGGAGCGATGAGCAGTTCTTC. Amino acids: CASSQDLTSGSDEQFF.

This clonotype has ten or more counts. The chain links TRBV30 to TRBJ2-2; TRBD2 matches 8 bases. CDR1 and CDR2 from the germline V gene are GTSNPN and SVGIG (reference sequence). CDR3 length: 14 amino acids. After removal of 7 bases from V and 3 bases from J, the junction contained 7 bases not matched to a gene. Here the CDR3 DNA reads TGTGCCTACACAACCGGGAGGGACACCGGGGAGCTGTTTTTT. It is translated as CAYTTGRDTGELFF.

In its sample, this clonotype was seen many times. Here the CDR3 DNA reads TGTGCCAGCAGTTTATATGGTCAGCCCCAGCATTTT. It encodes CASSLYGQPQHF. The J gene is TRBJ1-5, the V gene TRBV28, with no clear D. CDR1 MDHEN and CDR2 SYDVKM come from the germline V gene. V lost 1 base, J lost 6 bases, and 4 bases lay in between. The CDR3 runs 12 residues.

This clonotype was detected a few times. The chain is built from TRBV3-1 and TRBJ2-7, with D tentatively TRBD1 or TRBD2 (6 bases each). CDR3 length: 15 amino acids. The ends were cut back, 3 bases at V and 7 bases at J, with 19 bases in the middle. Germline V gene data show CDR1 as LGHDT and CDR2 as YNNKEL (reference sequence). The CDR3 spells CASSHRGPRGGEQYF. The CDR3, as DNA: TGTGCCAGCAGCCATCGGGGCCCCAGGGGAGGAGAGCAGTACTTC.

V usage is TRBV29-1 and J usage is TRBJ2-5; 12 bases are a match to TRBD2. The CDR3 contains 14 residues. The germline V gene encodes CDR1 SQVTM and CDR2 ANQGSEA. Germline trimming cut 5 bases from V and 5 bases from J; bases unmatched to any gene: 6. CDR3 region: CSVRLAGGVETQYF. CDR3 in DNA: TGCAGCGTTCGCCTAGCGGGAGGGGTGGAGACCCAGTACTTC.

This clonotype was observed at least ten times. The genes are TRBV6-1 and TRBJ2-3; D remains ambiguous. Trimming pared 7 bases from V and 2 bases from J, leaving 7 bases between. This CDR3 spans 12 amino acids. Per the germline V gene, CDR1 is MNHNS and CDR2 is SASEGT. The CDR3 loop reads CASMRPTDTQYF. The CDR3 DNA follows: TGTGCCAGCATGCGCCCCACAGATACGCAGTATTTT.

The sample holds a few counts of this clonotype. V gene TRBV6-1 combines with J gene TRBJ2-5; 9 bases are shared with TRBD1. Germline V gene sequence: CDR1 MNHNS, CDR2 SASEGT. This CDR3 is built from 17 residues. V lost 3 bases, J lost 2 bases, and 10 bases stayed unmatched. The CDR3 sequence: CASSEGKTGGRQETQYF. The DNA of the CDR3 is TGTGCCAGCAGTGAGGGGAAAACAGGGGGCAGACAAGAGACCCAGTACTTC.

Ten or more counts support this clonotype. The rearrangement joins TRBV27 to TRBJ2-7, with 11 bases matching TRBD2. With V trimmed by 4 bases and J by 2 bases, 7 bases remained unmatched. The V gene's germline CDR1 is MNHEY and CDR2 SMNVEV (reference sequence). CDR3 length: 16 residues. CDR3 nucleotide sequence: TGTGCCAGCAGTTCCTTAACTAGCGGGAGTACCTACGAGCAGTACTTC. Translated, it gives CASSSLTSGSTYEQYF.